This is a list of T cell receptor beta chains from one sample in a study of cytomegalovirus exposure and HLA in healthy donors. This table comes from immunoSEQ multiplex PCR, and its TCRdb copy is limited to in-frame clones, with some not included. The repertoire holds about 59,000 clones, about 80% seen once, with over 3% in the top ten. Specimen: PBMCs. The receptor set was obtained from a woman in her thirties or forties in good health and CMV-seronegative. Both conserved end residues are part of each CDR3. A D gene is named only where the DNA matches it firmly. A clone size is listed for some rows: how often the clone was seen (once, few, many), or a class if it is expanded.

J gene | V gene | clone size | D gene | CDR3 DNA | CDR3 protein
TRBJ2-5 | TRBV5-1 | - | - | TGCGCCAGCAGCTTCGACTGGAAAGAGACCCAGTACTTC | CASSFDWKETQYF
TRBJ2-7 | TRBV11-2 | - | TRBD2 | TGTGCCAGCAGCTCGTTGACTAGCGGGGAGGCGGAGCAGTACTTC | CASSSLTSGEAEQYF
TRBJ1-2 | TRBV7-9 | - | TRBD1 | TGTGCCAGCAGCTTACAAGACAGGGGCAGATGGTCTAACTATGGCTACACCTTC | CASSLQDRGRWSNYGYTF
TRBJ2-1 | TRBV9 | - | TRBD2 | TGTGCCAGCAGCGTAGGGGCTAGCGGGTCCTACAATGAGCAGTTCTTC | CASSVGASGSYNEQFF
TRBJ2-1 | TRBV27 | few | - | TGTGCCAGCAGAGCCCGGGCCAGGGGTTCCTTGTCCTACAATGAGCAGTTCTTC | CASRARARGSLSYNEQFF
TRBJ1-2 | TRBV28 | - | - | TGTGCCAGCAGTTTGGCACAGACGACCTATGGCTACACCTTC | CASSLAQTTYGYTF
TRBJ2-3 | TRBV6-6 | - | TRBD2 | TGTGCCAGCAGTTATTCGACTAGCGGGATCACAGATACGCAGTATTTT | CASSYSTSGITDTQYF
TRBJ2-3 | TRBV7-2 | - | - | TGTGCCAGCAGCCTGCTAGCTGTTAGGACAGATACGCAGTATTTT | CASSLLAVRTDTQYF
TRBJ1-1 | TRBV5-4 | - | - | TGTGCCAGCAGCTTGGGGACAGCCAACACTGAAGCTTTCTTT | CASSLGTANTEAFF
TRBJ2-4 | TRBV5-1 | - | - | TGCGCCAGCAGCCCGTCCGGGACGGGGGAAAACATTCAGTACTTC | CASSPSGTGENIQYF
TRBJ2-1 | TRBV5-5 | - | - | TGTGCCAGCAGCTTGGCTGGCCGTGACAATGAGCAGTTCTTC | CASSLAGRDNEQFF
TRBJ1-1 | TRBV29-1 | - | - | TGCAGCGGAGCCCCAGGGGCTCTGGGCACTGAAGCTTTCTTT | CSGAPGALGTEAFF
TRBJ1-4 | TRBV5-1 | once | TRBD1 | TGCGCCAGCAGCGTGACAGGGGGCGGGAGTGAAAAACTGTTTTTT | CASSVTGGGSEKLFF
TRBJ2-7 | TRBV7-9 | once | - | TGTGCCAGCAGCTTCCCCGGACTTGGTTTCTACGAGCAGTACTTC | CASSFPGLGFYEQYF
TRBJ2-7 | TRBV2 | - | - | TGTGCCAGCAAATTTGGGACATCTGTTGCCGAGCAGTACTTC | CASKFGTSVAEQYF
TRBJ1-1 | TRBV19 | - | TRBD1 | TGTGCCAGTAATTGGGACAGCATGAACACTGAAGCTTTCTTT | CASNWDSMNTEAFF
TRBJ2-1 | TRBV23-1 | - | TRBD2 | TGCGCCAGCAGTCAATATCTAGCGGTAGGAGACAATGAGCAGTTCTTC | CASSQYLAVGDNEQFF
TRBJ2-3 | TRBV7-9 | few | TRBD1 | TGTGCCAGCAGCAACACCAACAGGGGGTTCACAGATACGCAGTATTTT | CASSNTNRGFTDTQYF
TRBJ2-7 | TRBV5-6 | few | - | TGTGCCAGCAGCTTCTTTAGCGGGCCTACAGGGGAGCAGTACTTC | CASSFFSGPTGEQYF
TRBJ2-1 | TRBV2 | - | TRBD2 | TGTGCCAGCCTCATTAGGACTAGCGGGAGCGGGGGGGGGATGAATGAGCAGTTCTTC | CASLIRTSGSGGGMNEQFF
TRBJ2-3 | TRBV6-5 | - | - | TGTGCCAGCAGGGGATACAGGGTTGGCACAGATACGCAGTATTTT | CASRGYRVGTDTQYF
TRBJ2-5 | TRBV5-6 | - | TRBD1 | TGTGCCAGCAGCACCCCGACAGGGGTAAAAGAGACCCAGTACTTC | CASSTPTGVKETQYF